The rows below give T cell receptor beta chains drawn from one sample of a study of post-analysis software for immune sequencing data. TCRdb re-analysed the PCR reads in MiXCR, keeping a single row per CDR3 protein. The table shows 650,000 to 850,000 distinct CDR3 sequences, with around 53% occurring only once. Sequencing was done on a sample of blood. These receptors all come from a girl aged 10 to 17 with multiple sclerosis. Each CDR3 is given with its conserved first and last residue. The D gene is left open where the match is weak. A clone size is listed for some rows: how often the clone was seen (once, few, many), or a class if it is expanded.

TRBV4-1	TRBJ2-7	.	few	CASSQGGHGLGEQYF	TGCGCCAGCAGCCAAGGGGGACACGGGTTGGGAGAGCAGTACTTC
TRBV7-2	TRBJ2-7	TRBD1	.	CASSLTGTDGYEQYF	TGTGCCAGCAGCCTAACCGGGACAGACGGGTACGAGCAGTACTTC
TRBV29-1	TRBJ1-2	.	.	CSVVGRFQGGYTF	TGCAGCGTTGTGGGACGGTTCCAGGGCGGCTACACCTTC
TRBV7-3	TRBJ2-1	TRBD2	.	CASSLYPTGTSVSEQFF	TGTGCCAGCAGCTTATACCCCACCGGGACTAGCGTGAGTGAGCAGTTCTTC
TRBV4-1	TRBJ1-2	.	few	CASSHLRDKPPYGYTF	TGCGCCAGCAGCCATCTGCGGGACAAGCCTCCCTATGGCTACACCTTC
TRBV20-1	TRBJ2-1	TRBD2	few	CSALAGDQNNEQFF	TGCAGTGCTCTAGCGGGAGACCAGAACAATGAGCAGTTCTTC
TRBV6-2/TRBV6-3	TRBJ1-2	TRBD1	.	CASTDDRDELTYGYTF	TGTGCCAGCACGGACGACAGGGACGAACTCACGTATGGCTACACCTTC
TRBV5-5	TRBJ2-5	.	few	CASHLGRRYQETQYF	TGTGCCAGCCATCTGGGAAGGAGATACCAAGAGACCCAGTACTTC
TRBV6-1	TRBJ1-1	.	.	CASRRTLEAFF	TGTGCCAGCAGGAGGACCCTTGAAGCTTTCTTT
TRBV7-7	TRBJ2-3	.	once	CASSSTASTDTQYF	TGTGCCAGCAGCTCAACAGCTAGCACAGATACGCAGTATTTT